The 23 T cell receptor beta chains presented below share a single source sample, sequenced in a study of Ad26.COV2.S vaccination and SARS-CoV-2 variants. Treatment noted: roughly 19 received Ad26.COV2.S at low or high dose, single or two shots; 5 received placebo; per-sample allocation not given. The investigators took samples on day 63 after the first vaccine or placebo injection. TCRdb's copy holds only in-frame clones and misses some; the assay was immunoSEQ multiplex PCR. Of 240,000 or so clones in the sample, roughly 90% are singletons; the top ten hold about 11%. The sample here was peripheral blood, taken in a trial of Ad26.COV2.S vaccine versus placebo. The receptor set was obtained from a person between 18 and 65 years old who received the Ad26.COV2.S COVID-19 vaccine or a placebo.

In DNA, the CDR3 is TGTGCCAGCAGCTTGGATCCCAGGCCGGGGAATTCACCCCTCCACTTT. Translated, it gives CASSLDPRPGNSPLHF. The chain combines TRBV5-4 with TRBJ1-6; D call uncertain. CDR3 length equals 16 residues. Trimming stripped 0 bases from V and 7 bases from J, with 14 bases between. The V gene's germline CDR1 is SGHNT and CDR2 YYREEE (reference sequence).

This clone turned up a few times. The gene calls are TRBV19 and TRBJ2-7; the D is unclear. Germline V CDR1 and CDR2: LNHDA, SQIVND (reference sequence). The CDR3 loop spans 14 amino acids. V lost 0 bases and J 3 bases, leaving 9 bases between the germline ends. The CDR3 loop is CASSIDRSFYEQYF. The CDR3 DNA reads TGTGCCAGTAGTATAGACAGGTCCTTCTACGAGCAGTACTTC.

This chain uses TRBV19 with TRBJ1-2; D ambiguous. Germline V CDR1 and CDR2: LNHDA, SQIVND (reference sequence). This CDR3 is 12 amino acids long. With 6 bases removed from V and 7 bases from J, the gap between germline ends came to 12 bases. CDR3 sequence: CASSGNTGGYTF. The CDR3 DNA sequence: TGTGCCAGTAGCGGAAACACGGGTGGCTACACCTTC. Full variable domain (missing parts from reference TRBV19 and TRBJ1-2): DGGITQSPKYLFRKEGQNVTLSCEQNLNHDAMYWYRQDPGQGLRLIYYSQIVNDFQKGDIAEGYSVSREKKESFPLTVTSAQKNPTAFYLCASSGNTGGYTFGSGTRLTVV.

The CDR3 protein is CASSLVGSGRGEQYF. The CDR3 coding sequence is TGTGCCAGCAGCTTAGTCGGTAGCGGGAGAGGTGAGCAGTACTTC. J is TRBJ2-7 and V is TRBV7-2; 9 bases fit TRBD2. The CDR3 is 15 residues long. J gave up 7 bases and V 1 base, and 8 bases lay outside the gene matches. The V gene's germline CDR1 is SGHTA and CDR2 FQGNSA.

This chain connects TRBV6-5 to TRBJ2-1, with D possibly being TRBD2 (5 bases). The CDR3 covers 13 residues. Looked up from germline, CDR1 is MNHEY and CDR2 is SVGAGI. Trimming cost V 8 bases and J 4 bases, with 12 bases left between them. In DNA, the CDR3 is TGTGCCAGCCGGAGGATAGAATACAATGAGCAGTTCTTC. Protein sequence: CASRRIEYNEQFF.

This clone is a singleton in its sample. The chain joins TRBV10-3 to TRBJ2-1; D gene uncertain. The CDR3 extends over 15 amino acids. CDR1 ENHRY and CDR2 SYGVKD come from the germline V gene. Trimming removed 5 bases from V and 7 bases from J, with 18 bases in between. The CDR3 nucleotides are TGTGCCATCAGTCCGAAGAATCTTCTGTTAAATGAGCAGTTCTTC. This translates into CAISPKNLLLNEQFF.

This chain uses TRBV5-6 with TRBJ2-2, with no clear D. Trimming stripped 1 base from V and 5 bases from J, with 9 bases between. Looked up from germline, CDR1 is SGHDT and CDR2 is YYEEEE. This CDR3 is built from 14 residues. CDR3 loop: CASSLRGGTGELFF. CDR3 DNA: TGTGCCAGCAGCTTGAGAGGTGGGACCGGGGAGCTGTTTTTT. Full variable domain (outside the CDR3, taken from reference TRBV5-6 and TRBJ2-2): DAGVTQSPTHLIKTRGQQVTLRCSPKSGHDTVSWYQQALGQGPQFIFQYYEEEERQRGNFPDRFSGHQFPNYSSELNVNALLLGDSALYLCASSLRGGTGELFFGEGSRLTVL.

The CDR3 DNA reads as TGTGCCAGCAGCCCAATGAAGGTTGGGAATGAAAAACTGTTTTTT. Amino acids: CASSPMKVGNEKLFF. The chain recombines TRBV6-5 with TRBJ1-4; D not certain. This CDR3 has 15 residues. Germline V gene sequence: CDR1 MNHEY, CDR2 SVGAGI. V dropped 6 bases and J dropped 5 bases, with 16 bases sitting between them.

The chain has TRBV9 and TRBJ2-1; D could derive from TRBD1 or TRBD2 (5 bases each). V lost 4 bases, J lost 0 bases, and 8 bases lay in between. Germline values: CDR1 SGDLS, CDR2 YYNGEE. The CDR3 is 14 amino acids. CDR3 sequence (DNA): TGTGCCAGCAGCCTCGGGACCTCCTACAATGAGCAGTTCTTC. It codes for CASSLGTSYNEQFF.

With regard to this clone: Other DNA sequences in the sample encode the same CDR3. CDR3: CASSLGGGTEAFF. DNA for the CDR3: TGTGCCAGCAGCTTAGGTGGGGGTACTGAAGCTTTCTTT. The chain joins TRBV7-2 to TRBJ1-1, with a weak D call TRBD1 (5 bases). The CDR3 is 13 amino acids. Trimming removed 1 base from V and 5 bases from J, with 8 bases in between. Germline loops: CDR1 SGHTA, CDR2 FQGNSA.

This chain uses TRBV18 with TRBJ2-7; D is unresolved. Germline CDR1 KGHSH, CDR2 LQKENI. V lost 3 bases, J lost 5 bases, and 8 bases lay in between. The CDR3 extends over 12 amino acids. CDR3 protein: CASSPSRNEQYF. DNA for the CDR3: TGTGCCAGCTCACCGTCACGGAACGAGCAGTACTTC.

V and J are TRBV6-5 and TRBJ2-5; no clear D. This CDR3 contains 15 residues. Trimming took 2 bases from V and 2 from J, leaving 12 bases between them. The germline V gene has CDR1 MNHEY and CDR2 SVGAGI. The CDR3 loop reads CASSYGFSRQETQYF. The DNA of the CDR3 is TGTGCCAGCAGTTACGGCTTCAGTCGGCAAGAGACCCAGTACTTC.

This sequence joins TRBV19 and TRBJ2-3; 12 positions agree with TRBD2. Per germline, CDR1 LNHDA and CDR2 SQIVND (reference sequence). The junction had 6 bases not matched to a gene; V was cut back by 1 base and J by 1 base. The CDR3 has 18 residues. Written as DNA, the CDR3 is TGTGCCAGTAGTATAGGAGCTAGCGGGGGGGTTGGCACAGATACGCAGTATTTT. It specifies CASSIGASGGVGTDTQYF.

V is TRBV30 and J is TRBJ1-2; TRBD1 might be the D (5 bases). Germline lookup yields CDR1 GTSNPN and CDR2 SVGIG (reference sequence). This CDR3 spans 13 amino acids. V shed 4 bases and J shed 2 bases, with 11 bases lying between them. DNA of the CDR3: TGTGCCTGGAATAGGACACCGAACTATGGCTACACCTTC. Translation: CAWNRTPNYGYTF.

The chain combines TRBV7-8 with TRBJ1-4, with D perhaps matching TRBD1 (5 bases). Trimming shortened V by 3 bases and J by 8 bases, and 13 bases separated the two germline ends. This CDR3 comprises 14 residues. CDR1 and CDR2 from the germline V gene are SGHVS and FQNEAQ. The CDR3 DNA reads as TGTGCCAGCAGCTTCGATGGGGCCGAAGAAAAACTGTTTTTT. Its translation: CASSFDGAEEKLFF.

The chain has TRBV2 and TRBJ1-3; D remains ambiguous. This CDR3 is built from 14 residues. Per germline, CDR1 SNHLY and CDR2 FYNNEI. V was clipped by 4 bases and J by 0 bases, with 7 bases between them. CDR3 in amino acids: CASSGTVSGNTIYF. In DNA form, the CDR3 reads TGTGCCAGCAGTGGCACGGTCTCTGGAAACACCATATATTTT.

The chain couples TRBV4-1 to TRBJ1-6; TRBD1 is a possible D gene (6 bases). The germline V and J ends were trimmed by 0 bases and 0 bases, with 21 bases remaining between them. Germline-derived CDR1 and CDR2 are MGHRA and YSYEKL. The CDR3 contains 21 residues. Here the CDR3 DNA reads TGCGCCAGCAGCCAAGAGGAACGGGGGCAGGGTCTTAGCTCCTATAATTCACCCCTCCACTTT. Translating it yields CASSQEERGQGLSSYNSPLHF.

Concerning this clone: A much larger clone differs by one base, so this may be a read error. The same CDR3 can be traced to other DNA sequences in this sample. The J gene is TRBJ2-7, the V gene TRBV15; the match to TRBD1 covers 10 bases. This CDR3 region has 15 residues. Germline CDR1 LNHNV, CDR2 YYDKDF (reference sequence). V was clipped by 1 base and J by 1 base; unmatched bases: 1. The CDR3 is CATSRGTGGSYEQYF. The CDR3 nucleotides are TGTGCCACCAGCAGAGGGACAGGGGGTTCCTACGAGCAGTACTTC.

The chain combines TRBV29-1 with TRBJ1-5; D gene ambiguous. Germline V CDR1 and CDR2: SQVTM, ANQGSEA. The CDR3 spans 13 residues. V lost 1 base and J 0 bases, leaving 4 bases between the germline ends. The CDR3 is CSVEVASNQPQHF. The CDR3, as DNA: TGCAGCGTTGAAGTTGCTAGCAATCAGCCCCAGCATTTT.

This chain uses TRBV10-3 with TRBJ2-3, with D unclear. CDR1 and CDR2 (germline): ENHRY, SYGVKD. The V gene lost 3 bases and the J gene lost 3 bases, with 16 bases spanning the gap. This CDR3 has 16 amino acids. The CDR3 region has the DNA TGTGCCATCAGTGACATGGGAAATCTTAGGACAGATACGCAGTATTTT. Amino acids: CAISDMGNLRTDTQYF.

The chain couples TRBV30 to TRBJ2-1; 13 bases map to TRBD2. Germline loops: CDR1 GTSNPN, CDR2 SVGIG (reference sequence). Trimming took 4 bases from V and 8 from J; bases not matched to a gene: 5. The CDR3 loop spans 14 amino acids. Written as DNA, the CDR3 is TGTGCCTGGACCCCGGGACTAGCGGGGTATGAGCAGTTCTTC. This codes for CAWTPGLAGYEQFF.

The chain combines TRBV19 with TRBJ2-5; tentatively, D is TRBD2 (5 bases). The V gene's germline CDR1 is LNHDA and CDR2 SQIVND (reference sequence). The V gene lost 7 bases and the J gene lost 5 bases, with 17 bases spanning the gap. The CDR3 has 14 residues. The CDR3: CASNLGSFGETQYF. In nucleotides, the CDR3 is TGTGCCAGTAATTTGGGGAGCTTCGGGGAGACCCAGTACTTC.

CDR3 bases: TGCGCCAGCAGGTCGGGACAGCCTTCCTACGAGCAGTACTTC. It is translated as CASRSGQPSYEQYF. This chain connects TRBV5-1 to TRBJ2-7; TRBD1 agrees at 7 bases. CDR3 length equals 14 residues. Germline V CDR1 and CDR2: SGHRS, YFSETQ. Germline trimming cut 5 bases from V and 1 base from J; bases unmatched to any gene: 6.